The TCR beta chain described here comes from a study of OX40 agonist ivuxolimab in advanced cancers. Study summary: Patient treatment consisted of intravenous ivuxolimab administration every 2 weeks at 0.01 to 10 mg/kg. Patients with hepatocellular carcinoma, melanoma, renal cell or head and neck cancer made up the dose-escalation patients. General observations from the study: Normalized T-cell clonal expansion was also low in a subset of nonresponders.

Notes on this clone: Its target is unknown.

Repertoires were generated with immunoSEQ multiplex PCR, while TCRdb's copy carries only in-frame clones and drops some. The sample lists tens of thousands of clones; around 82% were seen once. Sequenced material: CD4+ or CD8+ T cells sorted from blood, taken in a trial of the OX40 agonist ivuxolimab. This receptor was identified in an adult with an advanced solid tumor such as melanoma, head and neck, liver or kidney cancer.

The CDR3 loop is CASSSRRLRGEQYF. CDR3 DNA: TGTGCCAGCAGCTCGAGGAGACTACGAGGGGAGCAGTACTTC. V usage is TRBV11-2 and J usage is TRBJ2-7, with D perhaps matching TRBD2 (5 bases). The ends were cut back, 4 bases at V and 7 bases at J, with 17 bases in the middle. From germline, CDR1 is SGHAT and CDR2 FQNNGV. The CDR3 loop spans 14 amino acids.